The rows below give T cell receptor beta chains drawn from one sample of a study of blood T cell repertoires in COVID-19. Libraries were prepared by immunoSEQ multiplex PCR; TCRdb keeps only in-frame clonotypes and omits some of them. The data contain hundreds of thousands of clones, 88% of them singletons. Sequences were obtained from peripheral blood. Receptors originate from an elderly man with acute or convalescent COVID-19. Both conserved end residues are trimmed from each CDR3.

CDR3aa,v_gene
ASSSGLAGGGTQY,TRBV7-3
ASSPMTVEQY,TRBV28
ASSPSLADSEQY,TRBV18
ASSQAQGNFPLH,TRBV14
ASSRLPREDTQY,TRBV19
ASEGQGGVSNQPQH,TRBV19
ASSEEFSSYNEQF,TRBV6-1
ASSISVSGANVLT,TRBV7-2
ASSGDRAGANVLT,TRBV2
ASSFGQGGQY,TRBV7-9
ASSRRTDGAYEQY,TRBV7-6
ASSSRGLVSYEQY,TRBV6-2/TRBV6-3
ASNPNALAGAPGYEQY,TRBV2
ASNSQTQGAGYT,TRBV19
ALGQSNSNQPQH,TRBV7-9
ASSVEGQGNTIY,TRBV9
ASSLGLAGGMGEQF,TRBV7-2
ASSYNRGTYNSPLH,TRBV6-5
ASQLGLGAYEQY,TRBV6-5
ATLWGDSGNTIY,TRBV6-6
ASSIMDRAWTEAF,TRBV5-6
ASSRSGTGYEQY,TRBV3-1/TRBV3-2
ASSQADFWETQY,TRBV3-1/TRBV3-2
ASSSLNRGGYGYT,TRBV27
ASSPLDTRSGEAF,TRBV6-5
AICAGQGDEKLF,TRBV10-3
ASSSAGLAGADTQY,TRBV5-5
SVVRGGGYNEQF,TRBV29-1
ASSFSPGQPQH,TRBV28
ASSPRTGRYQETQY,TRBV18
ASSPLGTDPYEQY,TRBV7-8
ASSGRRDIQY,TRBV7-3
ASSQDQGISKNIQY,TRBV4-3
ASSRMGQGSDQPQH,TRBV18
ASSVGTGDNQPQH,TRBV9
ASSGRGQGPSGANVLT,TRBV3-1/TRBV3-2
ASSLDPGLDEQY,TRBV5-1
ASRSGTGGQSEQY,TRBV6-5
ASGTGGPNYSNQPQH,TRBV16